This is a list of T cell receptor beta chains from one sample in a study of regulatory T cells in long-lasting Graves disease. Using its own MiXCR run on the multiplex PCR reads, TCRdb lists one record per CDR3 protein. The sample consists of under 450,000 distinct CDR3 sequences, around 24% of them appearing once. The specimen comprised peripheral blood mononuclear cells (PBMCs), sampled when the disease was refractory, from a patient treated with antithyroid drugs. The receptors were gathered from a female donor with Graves disease. Each CDR3 is given with its conserved first and last residue. A row's size may be missing; if present it is once, few, many or a size class.

CDR3aa	abundance	len	v_gene
CSASIAGGPRNSEQYF	.	16	TRBV20-1
CASSTGYQETQYF	.	13	TRBV7-2
CAWTWSATNEKLFF	many	14	TRBV30
CASSQTTSGRVRGEQYF	.	17	TRBV4-2
CASSRTGGREKLFF	.	14	TRBV9
CATSVPYAPPGLRKDEQFF	.	19	TRBV24-1
CASSPEKNTEAFF	many	13	TRBV2
CASSGRWQTNTEAFF	.	15	TRBV25-1
CASRRKSGRAVSEQYF	many	16	TRBV6-1
CSARVSESYTEAFF	.	14	TRBV20-1
CATSGGEADTGELFF	.	15	TRBV15
CASSSPGLASDTQYF	few	15	TRBV27
CAWRSEWIYGYTF	few	13	TRBV30
CSARSSTNEKLFF	many	13	TRBV20-1
CASSLGGAGGGYGYTF	.	16	TRBV28
CASSRQGSNYGYTF	few	14	TRBV19
CASSPLGSVQETQYF	many	15	TRBV27
CSARRAETQYF	few	11	TRBV20-1
CASSEPYRGQYF	many	12	TRBV2
CSVGDSNQPQHF	many	12	TRBV29-1
CASGYLGQQYF	few	11	TRBV6-1
CSAYRASNEKLFF	few	13	TRBV20-1
CASSSRTNNEQFF	.	13	TRBV27
CASSLPLNYNEQFF	.	14	TRBV7-9
CASSSPQGLGQPQHF	many	15	TRBV28
CATSESGGQPQHF	.	13	TRBV24-1
CASSYLLPGDIQYF	many	14	TRBV7-9
CASVYQETQYF	many	11	TRBV2
CASSISGQAFVSGNTIYF	once	18	TRBV19
CASSVEQGIGYTF	.	13	TRBV9
CATPIVHRTESGFF	.	14	TRBV10-3
CASSYSGSPTDTQYF	once	15	TRBV6-5
CASREHEETQYF	.	12	TRBV2
CASSDLPPRVGELFF	.	15	TRBV10-2
CASSIQGAGTTEAFF	many	15	TRBV6-1
CASSQEYGSTEAFF	few	14	TRBV14
CSAGTSAKQETQYF	few	14	TRBV20-1
CASSSISGQALLEGYTF	.	17	TRBV7-9
CAWSFTGLTRQPQHF	few	15	TRBV30
CATSRDWTVPDF	few	12	TRBV15
CASREDRADTQYF	.	13	TRBV12-3/TRBV12-4
CASSISGGISGYTF	.	14	TRBV19
CASSDTGRANTEAFF	many	15	TRBV2
CASSLQAGKQETQYF	.	15	TRBV5-1
CSAPQGAGNTIYF	.	13	TRBV20-1
CSAPLDRGIDEQYF	many	14	TRBV20-1
CSARSPVHNEQFF	.	13	TRBV20-1
CASSSYLAKNIQYF	.	14	TRBV27
CASSYEAGVAYEQYF	many	15	TRBV6-9
CASSYSQRTSGANVLTF	.	17	TRBV6-2/TRBV6-3
CASSYPSQETQYF	.	13	TRBV6-9